The T cell receptor (beta chain) under discussion was sequenced for a study of cytomegalovirus exposure and HLA in healthy donors. Study-wide findings and caveats: Apart from CMV serostatus, no immune exposure information was available.

In nominal health when sampled, donors likely had unrecorded immune exposures nonetheless. As concerns this clone: Its target is unknown.

CDR1 and CDR2 from the germline V gene are SGHNT and YYREEE (reference sequence). CDR3 length: 13 amino acids. V was cut by 0 bases and J by 13 bases, with 14 bases left in between. Primers included in the PCR were 60 Vbeta and 13 Jbeta primers. Generated by immunoSEQ multiplex PCR, the TCRdb table keeps only in-frame clones and is missing some. Of more than 75,000 clones listed, about 76% were seen once; the top ten hold about 14%. This clonotype originated in a woman between 40 and 55 years old in good health and CMV-seropositive. The material sequenced was PBMCs. This chain uses TRBV5-4 with TRBJ2-1, with a weak D call TRBD2 (5 bases). CDR3 DNA sequence: TGTGCCAGCAGCTTGGACCGGGAAGGTCGACAGTTCTTC. It specifies CASSLDREGRQFF.